These T cell receptor beta chains were read from a single sample in a study of blood T cells in healthy people across ages. TCRdb re-derived calls from the 5' RACE reads in MiXCR, one entry per CDR3 protein. The table lists a few hundred thousand distinct CDR3 sequences, 27% of them singletons, with around 20% in the top ten. Sequencing was carried out using blood. Source of these receptors: a woman aged 70-85 years in good health. The CDR3 runs from the conserved cysteine through the conserved F or W. The D gene is left open where the match is weak. Size is omitted from some rows. Given values are once, few, many or a class for expanded clones.

J gene: TRBJ2-5; clone size: many; V gene: TRBV6-2/TRBV6-3; D gene: TRBD1; CDR3 protein: CASSPTGVQETQYF; CDR3 DNA: TGTGCCAGCAGCCCCACAGGGGTCCAAGAGACCCAGTACTTC
J gene: TRBJ2-2; clone size: -; V gene: TRBV11-2; D gene: -; CDR3 protein: CASSRLERVNTGELFF; CDR3 DNA: TGTGCCAGCAGCCGGTTAGAGAGGGTGAACACCGGGGAGCTGTTTTTT
J gene: TRBJ2-7; clone size: many; V gene: TRBV5-4; D gene: -; CDR3 protein: CASSLDGGARGEQYF; CDR3 DNA: TGTGCCAGCAGCTTAGACGGGGGAGCTCGAGGCGAGCAGTACTTC
J gene: TRBJ2-3; clone size: few; V gene: TRBV7-2; D gene: TRBD2; CDR3 protein: CASSFASGGLDAQYF; CDR3 DNA: TGTGCCAGCAGCTTCGCTAGCGGGGGGTTAGATGCGCAGTATTTT
J gene: TRBJ1-2; clone size: -; V gene: TRBV20-1; D gene: -; CDR3 protein: CSEGQLAYGYTF; CDR3 DNA: TGCAGTGAAGGACAATTAGCCTATGGCTACACCTTC
J gene: TRBJ2-7; clone size: few; V gene: TRBV5-1; D gene: -; CDR3 protein: CASSPGLGLSYEQYF; CDR3 DNA: TGCGCCAGCAGCCCGGGGTTAGGACTCTCCTACGAGCAGTACTTC
J gene: TRBJ1-2; clone size: -; V gene: TRBV4-2; D gene: -; CDR3 protein: CASSLQQGTETKKEGYTF; CDR3 DNA: TGTGCCAGCAGCCTTCAACAGGGAACCGAGACAAAGAAGGAAGGCTACACCTTC
J gene: TRBJ2-7; clone size: -; V gene: TRBV7-2; D gene: -; CDR3 protein: CASSLGITYEQYF; CDR3 DNA: TGTGCCAGCAGCTTAGGGATTACCTACGAGCAGTACTTC
J gene: TRBJ2-1; clone size: few; V gene: TRBV6-2/TRBV6-3; D gene: -; CDR3 protein: CASSKSEPDYNEQFF; CDR3 DNA: TGTGCCAGCAGTAAAAGCGAACCCGACTACAATGAGCAGTTCTTC
J gene: TRBJ2-7; clone size: -; V gene: TRBV4-2; D gene: TRBD2; CDR3 protein: CASSQDWEGSGTTYEQYF; CDR3 DNA: TGTGCCAGCAGCCAAGATTGGGAGGGGAGCGGGACCACCTACGAGCAGTACTTC
J gene: TRBJ2-2; clone size: -; V gene: TRBV6-2/TRBV6-3; D gene: -; CDR3 protein: CASRDIPNTGELFF; CDR3 DNA: TGTGCCAGCAGAGACATTCCTAACACCGGGGAGCTGTTTTTT
J gene: TRBJ2-7; clone size: few; V gene: TRBV29-1; D gene: -; CDR3 protein: CSVFTGQASYEQYF; CDR3 DNA: TGCAGCGTCTTTACGGGACAAGCCTCCTACGAGCAGTACTTC
J gene: TRBJ1-1; clone size: -; V gene: TRBV2; D gene: TRBD1; CDR3 protein: CASFRTGRYEAFF; CDR3 DNA: TGTGCCAGCTTCCGGACAGGGCGCTATGAAGCTTTCTTT
J gene: TRBJ1-2; clone size: few; V gene: TRBV5-1; D gene: TRBD1; CDR3 protein: CASSPWTGDYGYTF; CDR3 DNA: TGCGCCAGCAGCCCATGGACAGGGGACTATGGCTACACCTTC
J gene: TRBJ1-3; clone size: few; V gene: TRBV27; D gene: -; CDR3 protein: CASRKGRIGNTIYF; CDR3 DNA: TGTGCCAGCAGGAAAGGACGCATTGGAAACACCATATATTTT
J gene: TRBJ2-5; clone size: few; V gene: TRBV6-1; D gene: -; CDR3 protein: CASMTGELGRPKGETQYF; CDR3 DNA: TGTGCCAGCATGACGGGGGAATTGGGGAGACCTAAGGGAGAGACCCAGTACTTC
J gene: TRBJ1-1; clone size: -; V gene: TRBV4-1; D gene: TRBD1; CDR3 protein: CASSQDPGTGGREAFF; CDR3 DNA: TGCGCCAGCAGCCAAGATCCGGGAACAGGGGGTAGGGAAGCTTTCTTT
J gene: TRBJ1-5; clone size: -; V gene: TRBV6-1; D gene: -; CDR3 protein: CASRQVNNQPQHF; CDR3 DNA: TGTGCCAGCAGGCAAGTGAACAATCAGCCCCAGCATTTT
J gene: TRBJ1-4; clone size: few; V gene: TRBV21-1; D gene: -; CDR3 protein: CAIPRRGSTNEKLFF; CDR3 DNA: TGTGCCATTCCGAGGAGGGGGTCGACTAATGAAAAACTGTTTTTT
J gene: TRBJ1-3; clone size: -; V gene: TRBV12-3/TRBV12-4; D gene: -; CDR3 protein: CASSLEAGNTIYF; CDR3 DNA: TGTGCCAGCAGTTTAGAGGCTGGAAACACCATATATTTT
J gene: TRBJ2-7; clone size: few; V gene: TRBV7-2; D gene: TRBD2; CDR3 protein: CASSLAGGGGVYEQYF; CDR3 DNA: TGTGCCAGCAGCTTAGCAGGTGGGGGGGGAGTCTACGAGCAGTACTTC
J gene: TRBJ2-5; clone size: few; V gene: TRBV6-2/TRBV6-3; D gene: TRBD2; CDR3 protein: CASSPLAGGTLETQYF; CDR3 DNA: TGTGCCAGCAGTCCACTAGCGGGGGGGACTCTGGAGACCCAGTACTTC
J gene: TRBJ2-7; clone size: -; V gene: TRBV4-1; D gene: -; CDR3 protein: CASGPLPVVGREQYF; CDR3 DNA: TGCGCCAGCGGCCCGCTCCCAGTAGTAGGGAGAGAGCAGTACTTC
J gene: TRBJ2-5; clone size: -; V gene: TRBV7-2; D gene: -; CDR3 protein: CASSLTEGLERMAQYF; CDR3 DNA: TGTGCCAGCAGCTTAACCGAGGGACTCGAAAGAATGGCCCAGTACTTC
J gene: TRBJ2-5; clone size: -; V gene: TRBV5-1; D gene: -; CDR3 protein: CASSYWGRAYQETQYF; CDR3 DNA: TGCGCCAGCAGCTACTGGGGCAGAGCGTACCAAGAGACCCAGTACTTC
J gene: TRBJ2-2; clone size: few; V gene: TRBV4-3; D gene: TRBD2; CDR3 protein: CASSQELAGGRGTGELFF; CDR3 DNA: TGCGCCAGCAGCCAAGAACTAGCGGGGGGGCGAGGCACCGGGGAGCTGTTTTTT
J gene: TRBJ2-4; clone size: -; V gene: TRBV12-3/TRBV12-4; D gene: -; CDR3 protein: CASSFRRDSGKNIQYF; CDR3 DNA: TGTGCCAGCAGTTTTCGGCGGGACAGTGGGAAAAACATTCAGTACTTC
J gene: TRBJ1-1; clone size: -; V gene: TRBV7-3; D gene: TRBD1; CDR3 protein: CASRMTGGNTEAFF; CDR3 DNA: TGTGCCAGCAGAATGACAGGGGGGAACACTGAAGCTTTCTTT
J gene: TRBJ2-7; clone size: few; V gene: TRBV5-1; D gene: TRBD1; CDR3 protein: CASSLRAGGRIYEQYF; CDR3 DNA: TGCGCCAGCAGCTTGAGGGCAGGGGGCCGGATCTACGAGCAGTACTTC
J gene: TRBJ2-5; clone size: -; V gene: TRBV12-3/TRBV12-4; D gene: -; CDR3 protein: CASSSITGETQYF; CDR3 DNA: TGTGCCAGCAGTTCCATAACGGGGGAGACCCAGTACTTC
J gene: TRBJ1-2; clone size: few; V gene: TRBV15; D gene: -; CDR3 protein: CATSRVRESDYTF; CDR3 DNA: TGTGCCACCAGCAGAGTCCGAGAATCAGACTACACCTTC
J gene: TRBJ2-7; clone size: few; V gene: TRBV5-1; D gene: TRBD2; CDR3 protein: CASSLTSGSHEQYF; CDR3 DNA: TGCGCCAGCAGCTTAACTAGCGGGTCCCACGAGCAGTACTTC
J gene: TRBJ2-7; clone size: -; V gene: TRBV20-1; D gene: -; CDR3 protein: CSARDPKETSYEQYF; CDR3 DNA: TGCAGTGCTAGAGATCCCAAGGAGACCTCCTACGAGCAGTACTTC
J gene: TRBJ2-7; clone size: -; V gene: TRBV5-1; D gene: -; CDR3 protein: CASRPERASYEQYF; CDR3 DNA: TGCGCCAGCCGACCAGAGAGGGCTTCCTACGAGCAGTACTTC
J gene: TRBJ2-1; clone size: -; V gene: TRBV6-2/TRBV6-3; D gene: -; CDR3 protein: CASSGAVLRGNEQFF; CDR3 DNA: TGTGCCAGCAGTGGCGCCGTCCTTAGAGGCAATGAGCAGTTCTTC
J gene: TRBJ2-7; clone size: few; V gene: TRBV4-2; D gene: TRBD2; CDR3 protein: CASSHRGGLAVYEQYF; CDR3 DNA: TGTGCCAGCAGCCATCGGGGAGGGCTAGCGGTCTACGAGCAGTACTTC
J gene: TRBJ2-5; clone size: -; V gene: TRBV29-1; D gene: -; CDR3 protein: CSVAAVNQETQYF; CDR3 DNA: TGCAGCGTTGCTGCAGTTAACCAAGAGACCCAGTACTTC
J gene: TRBJ2-5; clone size: -; V gene: TRBV25-1; D gene: -; CDR3 protein: CASSESSGFMGKETQYF; CDR3 DNA: TGTGCCAGCAGTGAATCAAGTGGTTTCATGGGGAAAGAGACCCAGTACTTC